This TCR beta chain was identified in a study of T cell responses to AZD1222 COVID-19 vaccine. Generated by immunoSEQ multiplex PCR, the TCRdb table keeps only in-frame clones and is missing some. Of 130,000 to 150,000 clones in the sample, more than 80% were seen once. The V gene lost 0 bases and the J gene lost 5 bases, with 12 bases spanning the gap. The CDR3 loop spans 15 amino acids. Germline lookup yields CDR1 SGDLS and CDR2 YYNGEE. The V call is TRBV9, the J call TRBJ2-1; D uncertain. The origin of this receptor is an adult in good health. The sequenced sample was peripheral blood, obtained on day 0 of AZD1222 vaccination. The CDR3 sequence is CASSVDPRPDNEQFF. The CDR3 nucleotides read TGTGCCAGCAGCGTAGACCCCCGACCTGACAATGAGCAGTTCTTC. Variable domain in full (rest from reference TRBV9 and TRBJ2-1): DSGVTQTPKHLITATGQRVTLRCSPRSGDLSVYWYQQSLDQGLQFLIQYYNGEERAKGNILERFSAQQFPDLHSELNLSSLELGDSALYFCASSVDPRPDNEQFFGPGTRLTVL.